The 6 T cell receptor beta chains listed next were all sequenced from one sample in a study of blood T cell repertoires in COVID-19. The assay was immunoSEQ multiplex PCR, and TCRdb's table has in-frame clones only and misses some. The table records under 200,000 clones, around 90% of them present only once. Input material: peripheral blood. The source is a man aged 55-75 years with active or convalescent COVID-19.

The chain couples TRBV6-1 to TRBJ1-4, with D perhaps TRBD1 (5 bases). Germline values: CDR1 MNHNS, CDR2 SASEGT. Trimming pared 4 bases from V and 5 bases from J, leaving 17 bases between. CDR3 length: 16 amino acids. CDR3 loop: CASSVMAGPRNEKLFF. Written as DNA, the CDR3 is TGTGCCAGCAGTGTGATGGCGGGACCGAGGAATGAAAAACTGTTTTTT.

The chain uses TRBV6-6 and TRBJ1-4, with 8 bases that match TRBD1. The CDR3 has 15 residues. Germline values: CDR1 MNHNY, CDR2 SVGAGI (reference sequence). Trimming at V came to 5 bases and at J to 5 bases, leaving 7 bases not matched to a gene. The chain's CDR3 is CASSKDRGPNEKLFF. DNA of the CDR3: TGTGCCAGCAGTAAAGACAGGGGACCAAATGAAAAACTGTTTTTT.

The chain has TRBV6-5 and TRBJ1-3, with D perhaps matching TRBD1 (5 bases). The CDR3 extends over 15 amino acids. V was shortened by 7 bases and J by 4 bases, with 17 bases between the two germline ends. CDR1 is MNHEY and CDR2 is SVGAGI in the germline V gene. The CDR3 is CASIFQGLSGNTIYF. CDR3 coding DNA: TGTGCCAGCATTTTTCAGGGACTTTCCGGAAACACCATATATTTT.

The chain has TRBV11-2 and TRBJ2-1, with 10 bases lining up with TRBD1. The CDR3 is made up of 14 amino acids. The germline CDR1 and CDR2 sequences are SGHAT and FQNNGV. Trimming cost V 2 bases and J 6 bases; bases outside gene matches: 1. CDR3 in amino acids: CASSLRDRGNEQFF. Here the CDR3 DNA reads TGTGCCAGCAGCTTACGGGACAGGGGCAATGAGCAGTTCTTC. The full variable domain, rest sourced from reference TRBV11-2 and TRBJ2-1, is EAGVAQSPRYKIIEKRQSVAFWCNPISGHATLYWYQQILGQGPKLLIQFQNNGVVDDSQLPKDRFSAERLKGVDSTLKIQPAKLEDSAVYLCASSLRDRGNEQFFGPGTRLTVL.

This clone was seen just once. The chain recombines TRBV7-9 with TRBJ1-1, with D maybe TRBD1 (5 bases). The CDR3 has 15 amino acids. V dropped 1 base and J dropped 5 bases, with 14 bases sitting between them. Germline lookup yields CDR1 SEHNR and CDR2 FQNEAQ (reference sequence). CDR3 DNA: TGTGCCAGCAGCTTAGGAGCAGGGCGGTGGACTGAAGCTTTCTTT. Its protein is CASSLGAGRWTEAFF. The variable domain in full, completed from reference TRBV7-9 and TRBJ1-1, reads DTGVSQNPRHKITKRGQNVTFRCDPISEHNRLYWYRQTLGQGPEFLTYFQNEAQLEKSRLLSDRFSAERPKGSFSTLEIQRTEQGDSAMYLCASSLGAGRWTEAFFGQGTRLTVV.

This clone was seen only once. The chain uses TRBV10-3 and TRBJ2-5; perhaps TRBD2 as D (6 bases). The V gene lost 2 bases and the J gene lost 4 bases, with 8 bases spanning the gap. Germline V CDR1 and CDR2: ENHRY, SYGVKD. This CDR3 comprises 13 residues. The CDR3 reads CAISERGIETQYF. CDR3 in DNA: TGTGCCATCAGTGAGCGGGGGATAGAGACCCAGTACTTC.